Each of the 3 T cell receptor beta chains below was sequenced from the same sample in a study of cytomegalovirus exposure and HLA in healthy donors. Amplification used 60 Vbeta primers and 13 Jbeta primers. Measured with immunoSEQ multiplex PCR; TCRdb has only the in-frame clones, and not every one. The table records about 120,000 clones, 55% to 80% of them present only once. The specimen sequenced was PBMCs. The receptors come from a woman aged 25 to 45 in good health and CMV-seronegative.

This clone is a singleton in its sample. The chain carries TRBV18 and TRBJ2-3; D unclear. Germline CDR1 and CDR2: KGHSH and LQKENI. The CDR3 sequence is 14 residues long. Trimming took 8 bases from V and 1 from J, leaving 13 bases between them. The CDR3 reads CASLPPPGTDTQYF. CDR3 bases: TGTGCCAGCCTACCCCCCCCTGGCACAGATACGCAGTATTTT. Full variable domain (missing parts from reference TRBV18 and TRBJ2-3): NAGVMQNPRHLVRRRGQEARLRCSPMKGHSHVYWYRQLPEEGLKFMVYLQKENIIDESGMPKERFSAEFPKEGPSILRIQQVVRGDSAAYFCASLPPPGTDTQYFGPGTRLTVL.

The chain links TRBV7-9 to TRBJ2-7, with D unclear. With 4 bases removed from V and 1 base from J, the gap between germline ends came to 14 bases. The CDR3 is 15 amino acids. Germline CDR1 and CDR2: SEHNR and FQNEAQ (reference sequence). Here the CDR3 DNA reads TGTGCCAGCAGCTCCCCTTCTCTCTTTTCCTACGAGCAGTACTTC. It is translated as CASSSPSLFSYEQYF.

This clone was counted a single time. The chain employs TRBV27 and TRBJ2-3; a possible D gene is TRBD2 (5 bases). CDR3 length equals 13 residues. CDR1 and CDR2 (germline): MNHEY, SMNVEV (reference sequence). V lost 2 bases and J lost 6, with 9 bases in between. CDR3 nucleotides: TGTGCCAGCAGTTTACGAGCGGACGATACGCAGTATTTT. Encoded protein: CASSLRADDTQYF.